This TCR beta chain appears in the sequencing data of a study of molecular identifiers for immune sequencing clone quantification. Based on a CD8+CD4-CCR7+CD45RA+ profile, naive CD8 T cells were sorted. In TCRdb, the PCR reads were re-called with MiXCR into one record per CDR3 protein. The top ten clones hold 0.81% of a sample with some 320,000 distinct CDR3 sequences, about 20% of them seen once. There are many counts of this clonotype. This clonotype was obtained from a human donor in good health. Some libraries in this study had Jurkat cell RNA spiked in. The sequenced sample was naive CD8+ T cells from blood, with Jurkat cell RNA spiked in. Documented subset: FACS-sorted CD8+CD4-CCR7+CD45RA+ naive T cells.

The CDR3 is CASSQDPGYLGEQFF. The CDR3 DNA reads TGCGCCAGCAGCCAAGATCCGGGGTATCTGGGTGAGCAGTTCTTC. The V gene is TRBV4-3, the J gene TRBJ2-1; a possible D gene is TRBD2 (5 bases). Germline loops: CDR1 LGHNA, CDR2 YSLEER. Trimming took off 0 bases at V and 9 bases at J, with 15 bases between the two ends. CDR3 length: 15 amino acids.